This TCR beta chain was captured in a study of blood T cell repertoires in COVID-19. Study as a whole: Sources were T cells, B-cell-depleted T cells, or PBMCs; the material itself was cDNA or gDNA.

The protocol was immunoSEQ multiplex PCR, while the TCRdb copy is restricted to in-frame clones and leaves out a portion. The sample consists of some 130,000 clones, around four fifths of them appearing once. The origin of this receptor is a man aged 30 to 45 who had recovered from COVID-19. The specimen was PBMCs or T cells enriched from blood (not recorded which).

This CDR3 is CASSQDLAGGPVLTF. CDR3 bases: TGCGCCAGCAGCCAAGATTTGGCGGGGGGCCCAGTCCTGACTTTC. The V call is TRBV4-1, the J call TRBJ2-6, with TRBD2 matching 8 bases. V was pared by 0 bases and J by 13 bases, with 8 bases of the junction left unmatched. Germline V gene lookup returns CDR1 MGHRA and CDR2 YSYEKL. CDR3 size: 15 residues.